A selection of T cell receptor beta chains follows, all from one sample in a study of OX40 agonist ivuxolimab in advanced cancers. TCRdb's table, derived via immunoSEQ multiplex PCR, lists solely in-frame clones and lacks some. The profile shows tens of thousands of clones, less than 90% of them singletons. The material sequenced was CD4+ or CD8+ T cells sorted from blood, taken in a trial of the OX40 agonist ivuxolimab. These receptor sequences come from an adult with an advanced solid tumor such as melanoma, head and neck, liver or kidney cancer. Each CDR3 is given with its conserved first and last residue. A D gene is named only where the DNA matches it firmly. Some rows mark clone size as missing; the rest say once, few, many or name a class of expanded clone.

>NA|NA|TRBV4-3|TRBJ1-3
CASSQDGYRKIFGSGNTIYF
TGCGCCAGCAGCCAAGATGGCTACAGGAAAATTTTTGGGTCTGGAAACACCATATATTTT
>NA|NA|TRBV6-6|TRBJ2-7
CASSSRLYEQYF
TGTGCCAGCAGTTCCCGGTTGTACGAGCAGTACTTC
>TRBD1|NA|TRBV7-9|TRBJ2-3
CASSQRARQGRRTDTQYF
TGTGCCAGCAGCCAACGCGCTAGACAGGGACGTCGTACAGATACGCAGTATTTT
>NA|NA|TRBV6-4|TRBJ2-5
CASSHEPSDGPGGTQYF
TGTGCCAGCAGTCACGAACCGTCGGACGGTCCGGGTGGGACCCAGTACTTC
>NA|NA|TRBV15|TRBJ1-1
CATSSSGHGNTEAFF
TGTGCCACCAGCTCCTCGGGACACGGGAACACTGAAGCTTTCTTT
>NA|medium-sized|TRBV27|TRBJ1-6
CASSFTTPNSPLHF
TGTGCCAGCAGTTTCACGACACCTAATTCACCCCTCCACTTT
>NA|once|TRBV9|TRBJ2-1
CATSGATNEQFF
TGTGCCACTTCTGGGGCCACCAATGAGCAGTTCTTC
>NA|NA|TRBV29-1|TRBJ2-1
CSVEGLGRGAYNEQFF
TGCAGCGTTGAGGGTCTGGGGCGGGGTGCATACAATGAGCAGTTCTTC
>NA|NA|TRBV7-6|TRBJ1-6
CASSLAGNSPLHF
TGTGCCAGCAGCTTAGCGGGGAATTCACCCCTCCACTTT
>NA|NA|TRBV6-6|TRBJ2-1
CASNTGPNLGNEQFF
TGTGCCAGCAACACCGGGCCAAACCTTGGGAATGAGCAGTTCTTC
>NA|NA|TRBV7-9|TRBJ2-1
CASSLAGGEEFF
TGTGCCAGCAGCTTAGCGGGTGGGGAGGAGTTCTTC
>NA|NA|TRBV11-3|TRBJ2-1
CASSLEAGPYNEQFF
TGTGCCAGCAGCTTAGAGGCGGGACCCTACAATGAGCAGTTCTTC
>NA|NA|TRBV10-3|TRBJ2-1
CAISKTGEVSYNEQFF
TGTGCCATAAGTAAAACAGGGGAGGTTTCCTACAATGAGCAGTTCTTC
>NA|NA|TRBV14|TRBJ1-2
CASSQDDRIRWGYTF
TGTGCCAGCAGCCAAGATGACCGGATTCGTTGGGGCTACACCTTC
>NA|NA|TRBV7-6|TRBJ2-7
CASSLASDSSYEQYF
TGTGCCAGCAGCTTAGCTAGCGATAGCTCCTACGAGCAGTACTTC
>NA|NA|TRBV4-1|TRBJ1-2
CASSQAQGYTF
TGCGCCAGCAGCCAAGCTCAGGGCTACACCTTC
>TRBD2|once|TRBV9|TRBJ2-3
CASSGPNGGGTDTQYF
TGTGCCAGCAGCGGACCCAATGGGGGGGGCACAGATACGCAGTATTTT
>TRBD1|NA|TRBV4-1|TRBJ2-7
CASSQEGTGISYEQYF
TGCGCCAGCAGCCAAGAGGGGACAGGGATCTCCTACGAGCAGTACTTC
>NA|NA|TRBV7-2|TRBJ2-7
CASSLDRTPGYEQYF
TGTGCCAGCAGCTTAGACAGGACCCCCGGCTACGAGCAGTACTTC
>NA|NA|TRBV18|TRBJ2-5
CASSPPGAPQETQYF
TGTGCCAGCTCACCACCGGGGGCCCCGCAAGAGACCCAGTACTTC
>NA|NA|TRBV10-3|TRBJ2-3
CAISDTLRQDSTDTQYF
TGTGCCATCAGTGATACTCTCAGACAGGATAGCACAGATACGCAGTATTTT
>NA|NA|TRBV19|TRBJ1-1
CASRFFDRSTEAFF
TGTGCCAGTCGCTTTTTCGACAGAAGCACTGAAGCTTTCTTT
>NA|NA|TRBV4-3|TRBJ1-4
CASSQGGDRGGEKLFF
TGCGCCAGCAGCCAAGGGGGCGATCGGGGAGGTGAAAAACTGTTTTTT